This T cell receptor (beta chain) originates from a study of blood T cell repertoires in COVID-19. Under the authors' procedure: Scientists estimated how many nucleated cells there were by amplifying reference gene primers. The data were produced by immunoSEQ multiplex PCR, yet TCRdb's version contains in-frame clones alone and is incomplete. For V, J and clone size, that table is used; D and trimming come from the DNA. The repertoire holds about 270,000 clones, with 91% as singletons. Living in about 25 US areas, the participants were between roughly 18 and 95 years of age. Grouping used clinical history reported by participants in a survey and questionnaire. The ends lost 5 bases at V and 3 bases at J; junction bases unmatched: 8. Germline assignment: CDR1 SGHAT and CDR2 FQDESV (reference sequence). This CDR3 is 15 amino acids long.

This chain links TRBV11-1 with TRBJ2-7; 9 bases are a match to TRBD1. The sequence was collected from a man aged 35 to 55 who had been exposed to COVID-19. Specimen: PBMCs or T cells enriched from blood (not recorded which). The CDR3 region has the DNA TGTGCCAGCAGCCTTAGAATGGGACAGGGCTACGAGCAGTACTTC. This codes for CASSLRMGQGYEQYF.